The clone carrying this T cell receptor (beta chain) was observed a handful of times. The antigen is undetermined. The record originates from a study of blood T cells in healthy people across ages. Findings and limits, study-wide: It was the long-lived donors that had more naive CD4+ cells and higher diversity than aged donors.

Germline V CDR1 and CDR2: SGHTA, FQGTGA. V shed 3 bases and J shed 3 bases, with 15 bases lying between them. The CDR3 length is 15 residues. At least 5 micrograms of total RNA were extracted per sample. Next came a second PCR, run for about 7 to 12 cycles, which used a sample-barcoded 5' primer along with a J-beta primer mix. TCRdb independently ran MiXCR on the 5' RACE reads; one entry per CDR3 protein. The data hold about 780,000 distinct CDR3 sequences, with around a quarter observed a single time. The same specimen was also included in a second study, on T cells of mothers and their children.

This sequence joins TRBV7-3 and TRBJ2-7; a possible D gene is TRBD2 (6 bases). The receptor was isolated from a boy younger than 18 in good health. The sequencing sample was made of blood. For the CDR3, the DNA is TGTGCCAGCAGCTTCTCAGGAGGGCAGGGCTACGAGCAGTACTTC. Translated, it gives CASSFSGGQGYEQYF.